The sequence of this TCR beta chain was determined in a study of blood T cells in healthy people across ages. The authors ran a second PCR of 7 to 11 cycles using a sample-barcoded 5' primer and a J-beta primer mix. MiXCR, run by TCRdb on the 5' RACE reads, gives a single entry per CDR3 protein. The sample shows 1.5 million to 2 million distinct CDR3 sequences, around 40% of them seen only once. The people who gave samples were healthy Caucasians from Russia, aged roughly 6 to 100. Extraction yielded at least 5 micrograms of total RNA per sample. CDR3 length: 15 residues. Germline CDR1 reads SEHNR; CDR2 reads FQNEAQ (reference sequence). This clonotype was seen a few times. The antigen is undetermined. General study findings and limits: Diversity estimated from one million T cells was considered an underestimate. Age advanced and TCR beta diversity per million T cells fell, roughly linearly.

The TCR sequence derives from a human donor in good health. The rearrangement uses TRBV7-9 and TRBJ2-6, with 9 nucleotides matching TRBD1. Material for sequencing was blood. The CDR3 region has the DNA TGTGCTAAACAGGGGGCGAACTCTGGGGCCAACGTCCTGACTTTC. Residues: CAKQGANSGANVLTF.